The rows below give T cell receptor beta chains drawn from one sample of a study of blood T cells in healthy people across ages. TCRdb itself ran the 5' RACE reads through MiXCR, one entry per CDR3 protein. Of about 1.8 million distinct CDR3 sequences listed, around 48% are singletons. The sample taken for sequencing was blood. These receptors were obtained from a woman in her thirties or forties in good health. Both conserved end residues are part of each CDR3. A D gene is named only where the DNA matches it firmly. Clone size is not always given. Where it is, it says once, few, many or a class for expanded clones.

CASSRQGVNIQYF,TRBJ2-4,13,few,TRBD1,TRBV25-1
CASSLPPVASYQETQYF,TRBJ2-5,17,few,.,TRBV7-9
CASILDRGDYGYTF,TRBJ1-2,14,.,TRBD1,TRBV6-6
CASSLGTSGVDEQFF,TRBJ2-1,15,few,TRBD2,TRBV12-3/TRBV12-4
CASSYAQIPAGGQYF,TRBJ2-4,15,.,.,TRBV6-2/TRBV6-3
CSAYGQGILGPQHF,TRBJ1-5,14,.,TRBD1,TRBV20-1
CASSPHGLALTDTQYF,TRBJ2-3,16,.,TRBD2,TRBV11-1
CASSLGASNNEKLFF,TRBJ1-4,15,.,.,TRBV7-2
CASSSRTSEGETQYF,TRBJ2-5,15,.,TRBD2,TRBV4-3
CATQRGLSDTQYF,TRBJ2-3,13,.,.,TRBV19
CSVPVAREDYGYTF,TRBJ1-2,14,.,.,TRBV29-1
CASSPPETSFRSDLAKNIQYF,TRBJ2-4,21,.,.,TRBV6-2/TRBV6-3
CASSRVQEKLFF,TRBJ1-4,12,.,.,TRBV11-2
CASSSQRDRGHHEQFF,TRBJ2-1,16,few,TRBD1,TRBV9
CSAPPRLAGEGTDTQYF,TRBJ2-3,17,few,TRBD2,TRBV20-1
CASSQERNYEQYF,TRBJ2-7,13,.,.,TRBV4-3
CASSAAGGHNEQFF,TRBJ2-1,14,few,TRBD2,TRBV2
CSVEDSLAGGGEQFF,TRBJ2-1,15,.,TRBD2,TRBV29-1
CASSDTGWGRETQYF,TRBJ2-5,15,.,.,TRBV28
CASSAGTSYEQFF,TRBJ2-1,13,.,TRBD2,TRBV5-1
CASGPGGGSEKLFF,TRBJ1-4,14,.,.,TRBV9
CASSLGQGMTDTQYF,TRBJ2-3,15,.,TRBD1,TRBV12-3/TRBV12-4
CATSSYGRAPYEQYF,TRBJ2-7,15,once,TRBD2,TRBV15
CASSHGQGFSYEQYF,TRBJ2-7,15,.,TRBD1,TRBV6-5
CASSTGGRHEQYF,TRBJ2-7,13,few,TRBD1,TRBV12-3/TRBV12-4
CASSLYVSYGYTF,TRBJ1-2,13,.,.,TRBV5-1
CSASRYLQDNEQFF,TRBJ2-1,14,.,.,TRBV20-1
CASSLSYERGGYTF,TRBJ1-2,14,.,.,TRBV7-9
CASSGQNSPLHF,TRBJ1-6,12,.,.,TRBV2